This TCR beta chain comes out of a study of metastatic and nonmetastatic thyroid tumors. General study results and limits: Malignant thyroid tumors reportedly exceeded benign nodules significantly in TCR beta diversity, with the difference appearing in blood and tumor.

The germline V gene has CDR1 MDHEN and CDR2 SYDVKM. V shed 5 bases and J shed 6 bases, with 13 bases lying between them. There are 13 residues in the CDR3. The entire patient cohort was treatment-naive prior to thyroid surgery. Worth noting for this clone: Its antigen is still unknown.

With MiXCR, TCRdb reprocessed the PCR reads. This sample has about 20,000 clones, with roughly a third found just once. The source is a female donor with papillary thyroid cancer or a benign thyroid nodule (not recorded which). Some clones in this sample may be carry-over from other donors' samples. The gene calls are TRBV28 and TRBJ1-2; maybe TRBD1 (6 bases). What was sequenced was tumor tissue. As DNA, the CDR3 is TGTGCCAGCAGTCGACGACAGGTAGATGGCTACACCTTC. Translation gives CASSRRQVDGYTF.